One sample yielded the 10 T cell receptor beta chains listed below, sequenced in a study of shared clonotypes between healthy human individuals. Produced via immunoSEQ multiplex PCR; TCRdb's table is partial and in-frame only. Of just over 2,000,000 clones listed, 90% to 95% were seen once; the top ten hold 0.1% to 0.15%. Sequencing was carried out using naive CD4+ T cells sorted from blood. Described subset: CD45RA+ positively selected. Receptors were obtained from a man between 18 and 29 years old in good health.

Remarks on this clone: This sample also contains other DNA sequences that code for the same CDR3. This chain links TRBV7-2 with TRBJ2-2; D is ambiguous. Trimming stripped 5 bases from V and 0 bases from J, with 4 bases between. CDR3 length equals 13 residues. Germline V gene data show CDR1 as SGHTA and CDR2 as FQGNSA. CDR3 amino acids: CASSGPNTGELFF. The CDR3 coding sequence is TGTGCCAGCAGCGGGCCGAACACCGGGGAGCTGTTTTTT.

V is TRBV7-6 and J is TRBJ2-6, with D possibly called TRBD1 or TRBD2 (5 bases each). Trimming took 0 bases from V and 4 from J, leaving 10 bases between them. This CDR3 is built from 16 residues. The germline V gene encodes CDR1 SGHVS and CDR2 FNYEAQ. The CDR3 here is CASSLARGSGANVLTF. The CDR3 nucleotides are TGTGCCAGCAGCTTAGCGAGGGGTTCAGGGGCCAACGTCCTGACTTTC.

The chain joins TRBV30 to TRBJ1-1; 7 bases map to TRBD1. J was trimmed by 1 base and V by 4 bases; bases with no gene match: 9. From germline, CDR1 is GTSNPN and CDR2 SVGIG (reference sequence). The CDR3 loop spans 15 amino acids. The CDR3, as DNA: TGTGCCTGGACCCCGCGACAGGGCCGGAACACTGAAGCTTTCTTT. It is translated as CAWTPRQGRNTEAFF.

The CDR3 loop reads CASSPPVGRAYGYTF. CDR3 bases: TGTGCCAGCTCACCACCGGTCGGCAGGGCCTATGGCTACACCTTC. This rearrangement joins TRBV18 to TRBJ1-2, with D possibly being TRBD1 (5 bases). There are 15 residues in the CDR3. The germline gives CDR1 KGHSH, CDR2 LQKENI. Trimming took off 0 bases at V and 4 bases at J, with 12 bases between the two ends.

The chain combines TRBV18 with TRBJ2-1; D tentatively fits TRBD1 or TRBD2 (5 bases each). The germline V gene encodes CDR1 KGHSH and CDR2 LQKENI. Trimming removed 3 bases at V and 10 bases at J, with 13 bases between. The CDR3 spans 13 residues. Here the CDR3 reads CASSPGPRGEQFF. DNA for the CDR3: TGTGCCAGCTCACCGGGACCCCGCGGGGAGCAGTTCTTC.

The chain employs TRBV20-1 and TRBJ2-5, with D uncertain. This CDR3 has 11 residues. Per the germline V gene, CDR1 is DFQATT and CDR2 is SNEGSKA (reference sequence). V was pared by 4 bases and J by 4 bases, with 7 bases between. As DNA, the CDR3 is TGCAGTGCTAACCCCGTAGAGACCCAGTACTTC. As protein: CSANPVETQYF.

V is TRBV5-1 and J is TRBJ2-1, with 9 bases aligning to TRBD2. This CDR3 region has 15 residues. Unmatched junction bases numbered 10, after V lost 4 bases and J lost 8 bases. From germline, CDR1 is SGHRS and CDR2 YFSETQ. This CDR3 reads CASSPLAGTLHEQFF. CDR3 coding DNA: TGCGCCAGCAGCCCCCTAGCGGGAACCCTCCATGAGCAGTTCTTC.

This chain links TRBV4-1 with TRBJ2-5; D remains unclear. CDR1 MGHRA and CDR2 YSYEKL come from the germline V gene. With 0 bases removed from V and 5 bases from J, the gap between germline ends came to 13 bases. This CDR3 contains 15 residues. The CDR3 reads CASSQESALVETQYF. The DNA of the CDR3 is TGCGCCAGCAGCCAAGAGTCAGCTCTGGTGGAGACCCAGTACTTC.

This clone was counted between two and nine times. Its ends do not fully match the called genes, so a read error is possible. The sample carries other DNA sequences with the same CDR3. This rearrangement joins TRBV28 to TRBJ2-7; D might be TRBD2 (7 bases). Germline CDR1 and CDR2: MDHEN and SYDVKM. The CDR3 has 12 amino acids. CDR3 DNA: TGTGCCAGCAGTCTGGGGGGGCAGACCCCGGTTTTC. Its translation is CASSLGGQTPVF.

The rearrangement links TRBV18 to TRBJ2-3; D unresolved. Germline lookup yields CDR1 KGHSH and CDR2 LQKENI. The CDR3 is made up of 13 amino acids. The V gene lost 3 bases and the J gene lost 3 bases, with 7 bases spanning the gap. The CDR3 sequence is CASSPSLTDTQYF. The CDR3 DNA sequence: TGTGCCAGCTCACCGAGCTTAACAGATACGCAGTATTTT.